This paragraph covers one TCR beta chain sequence. What it recognizes is unknown. Germline values: CDR1 GTSNPN, CDR2 SVGIG (reference sequence). This CDR3 spans 11 amino acids. Deletions cut 5 bases from V and 3 bases from J, with 7 bases between. This entry belongs to a study of T cell responses to AZD1222 COVID-19 vaccine. Here immunoSEQ multiplex PCR was the method, and the copy in TCRdb shows in-frame clones only, minus some. In the table there are tens of thousands of clones, more than 75% of which are singletons. Notes on the study in general: Baseline seropositives among AZD1222 recipients totaled only five to seven. No day 14 peak samples; only post-peak repertoires were characterized. Increased Spike-specific TCR breadth and depth were observed after two AZD1222 doses.

Source: peripheral blood, taken on day 0 of AZD1222 vaccination. The receptor comes from an adult in good health. The rearrangement links TRBV30 to TRBJ1-1; D unresolved. CDR3: CAWGYYTEAFF. The CDR3 DNA follows: TGTGCCTGGGGTTATTACACTGAAGCTTTCTTT.